The 5 T cell receptor beta chains reported below all come from one sample, sequenced in a study of response to subunit inactivated influenza vaccine. TCRdb reprocessed the RT-PCR reads via MiXCR and lists one record per CDR3 protein. The sample lists 500,000 to 550,000 distinct CDR3 sequences, roughly 8.2% occurring once. The sequences come from PBMCs from blood, collected roughly 24 months after vaccination. These receptors were obtained from a man aged 50 to 69 who received an inactivated influenza vaccine.

The chain combines TRBV7-9 with TRBJ2-5; 14 bases are a match to TRBD2. This CDR3 contains 17 residues. CDR1 SEHNR and CDR2 FQNEAQ come from the germline V gene (reference sequence). V was clipped by 4 bases and J by 1 base; unmatched bases: 5. CDR3 residues: CASSSGLAGGTQETQYF. In DNA, the CDR3 is TGTGCCAGCAGCTCCGGACTAGCGGGGGGAACCCAAGAGACCCAGTACTTC.

The chain employs TRBV5-5 and TRBJ2-3; no clear D gene. The CDR3 runs to 15 residues. V was shortened by 4 bases and J by 4 bases, with 16 bases between the two germline ends. Germline V gene lookup returns CDR1 SGHKS and CDR2 YYEKEE (reference sequence). The CDR3 sequence is CASSPSGFRADTQYF. CDR3 sequence (DNA): TGTGCCAGCAGCCCCTCAGGCTTTCGGGCAGATACGCAGTATTTT.

This chain joins TRBV20-1 and TRBJ2-7; possible D gene TRBD1, 6 bases. CDR1 and CDR2 from the germline V gene are DFQATT and SNEGSKA (reference sequence). Deletions cut 6 bases from V and 2 bases from J, with 17 bases between. The CDR3 sequence is 14 residues long. The CDR3 protein is CSAGPLDRTYEQYF. CDR3 nucleotides: TGCAGTGCAGGTCCGTTGGACAGAACCTACGAGCAGTACTTC.

V usage is TRBV4-3 and J usage is TRBJ1-1, with unresolved D. The CDR3 spans 16 residues. Germline V gives CDR1 LGHNA, CDR2 YSLEER. With 0 bases removed from V and 2 bases from J, the gap between germline ends came to 13 bases. The CDR3 sequence is CASSQDPIGPNTEAFF. In DNA, the CDR3 is TGCGCCAGCAGCCAAGATCCTATCGGCCCCAACACTGAAGCTTTCTTT.

This clonotype was seen a handful of times. The V and J genes are TRBV25-1 and TRBJ2-7, with D unclear. Germline V gene data show CDR1 as MGHDK and CDR2 as SYGVNS. The CDR3 is 15 residues long. V lost 4 bases to trimming and J lost 0 bases, with 13 bases between them. The CDR3, as DNA: TGTGCCAGCAGTGCGGTTACCCCGAGCTCCTACGAGCAGTACTTC. Residues: CASSAVTPSSYEQYF.